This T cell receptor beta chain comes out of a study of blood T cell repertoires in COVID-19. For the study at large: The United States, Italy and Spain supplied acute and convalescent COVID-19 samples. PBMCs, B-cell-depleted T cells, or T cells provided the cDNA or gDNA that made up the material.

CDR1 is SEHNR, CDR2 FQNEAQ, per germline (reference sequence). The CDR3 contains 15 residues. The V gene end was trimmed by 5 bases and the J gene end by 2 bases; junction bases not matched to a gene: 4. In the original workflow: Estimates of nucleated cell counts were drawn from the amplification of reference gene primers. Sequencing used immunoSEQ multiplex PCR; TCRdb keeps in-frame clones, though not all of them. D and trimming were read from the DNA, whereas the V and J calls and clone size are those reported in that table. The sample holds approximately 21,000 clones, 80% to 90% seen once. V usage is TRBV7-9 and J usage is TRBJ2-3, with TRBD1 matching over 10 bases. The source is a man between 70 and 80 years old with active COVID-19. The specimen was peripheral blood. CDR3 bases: TGTGCCAGCAGCCTCGGGACAGGGGTCACAGATACGCAGTATTTT. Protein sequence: CASSLGTGVTDTQYF.